This T cell receptor (beta chain) was obtained from a study of blood T cell repertoires in COVID-19 (dated by TCRdb to about 2020). For the wider study: Samples from collaborators originated in the United States, Italy and Spain and spanned both the acute and convalescent phases of COVID-19. The prospective study material was composed of cDNA or gDNA derived from T cells, B-cell-depleted T cells, or PBMCs. Deeply sampled blood TCRbeta repertoires from subjects exposed to, actively infected with, or recovered from COVID-19 were included in the dataset. The repertoires were released in a freely available public database intended as a resource for research on the immune response to SARS-CoV-2. The samples were drawn from two sources: the first 160 participants of the ongoing ImmuneRACE study, and 1,000 to 1,500 subjects contributed by 6 global collaborators. The sample metadata nearly always contained a de-identified subject ID, COVID-19 status, age in years and sex. Where available, HLA class I and class II types were obtained from metadata supplied by the sample provider rather than from assay-based typing.

A note on this clone: It has no known antigen specificity. Base qualities were left out, and no much larger clone turns up one base away.

Each collaborating institution followed its own protocols to collect whole blood in K2EDTA tubes. Collaborator samples were shipped for TCRbeta analysis as frozen whole blood, isolated PBMCs, or DNA extracted from either sample type. The CDR3 numbers 16 residues from cysteine through phenylalanine. Only the CDR3 DNA stays, 48 bases, in frame from base 1. CDR1 and CDR2 were assigned from the germline V gene (reference sequence) as SEHNR and FQNEAQ. Germline trimming: 4 bases from V, 2 bases from J; junction bases outside gene matches: 11. The immunoSEQ Assay, a bias-controlled multiplex PCR, was used to amplify TCRbeta CDR3 regions from genomic DNA. The authors processed their data as follows. The number of nucleated cells in each sample was estimated from the amplification of reference gene primers within the assay. To quantify the absolute abundance of each unique TCRbeta CDR3 rearrangement, sequence reads were collapsed and filtered. Productive Simpson clonality was computed per sample as the square root of Simpson's diversity index over productive rearrangements. TCRdb re-hosts the immuneACCESS table, in-frame sequences only. Its copies lack some clones; in the studies checked, an unresolved V gene accounts for under half of them, and the cause for the rest is not known. The V and J calls and clone size were taken over from that table, and D and trimming were inferred from the DNA. Across this sample there are 30,000 to 40,000 clones, with roughly 93% seen only once. The ten largest clones take up more than 4.5% of the sample.

Broad study findings and their caveats: The quantity of clinical and demographic metadata differed by source and by participant and was supplied without curation.

The sequenced sample was peripheral blood. The rearrangement joined TRBV7-9 to TRBJ2-7, with 7 central nucleotides matching TRBD1. The receptor's source is a human donor in a cohort sampled during active COVID-19. The sequenced DNA is TGTGCCAGCAGCTCAGGGGGACCGACTCTTACCTACGAGCAGTACTTC. Translated, it reads CASSSGGPTLTYEQYF.